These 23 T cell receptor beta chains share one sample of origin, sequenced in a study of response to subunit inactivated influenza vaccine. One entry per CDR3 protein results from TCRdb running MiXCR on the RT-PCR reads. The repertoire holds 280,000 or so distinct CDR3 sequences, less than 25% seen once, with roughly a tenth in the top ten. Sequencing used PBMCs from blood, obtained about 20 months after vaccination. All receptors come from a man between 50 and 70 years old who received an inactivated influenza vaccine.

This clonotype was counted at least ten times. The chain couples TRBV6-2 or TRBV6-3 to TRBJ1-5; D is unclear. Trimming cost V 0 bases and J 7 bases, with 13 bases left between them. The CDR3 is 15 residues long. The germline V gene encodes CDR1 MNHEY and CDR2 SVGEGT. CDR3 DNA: TGTGCCAGCAGTTACTCCCCCCGGGCACAACAGCCCCAGCATTTT. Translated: CASSYSPRAQQPQHF.

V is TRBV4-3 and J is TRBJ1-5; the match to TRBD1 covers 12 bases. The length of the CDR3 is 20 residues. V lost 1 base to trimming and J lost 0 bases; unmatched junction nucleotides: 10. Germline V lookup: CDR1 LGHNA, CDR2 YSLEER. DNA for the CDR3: TGCGCCAGCAGCCAAGGAGTGGGACAGGGGGCGAGTTATAGCAATCAGCCCCAGCATTTT. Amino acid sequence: CASSQGVGQGASYSNQPQHF.

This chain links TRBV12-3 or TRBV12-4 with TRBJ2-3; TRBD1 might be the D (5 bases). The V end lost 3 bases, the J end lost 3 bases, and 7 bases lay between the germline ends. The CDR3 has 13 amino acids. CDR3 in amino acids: CASSFPGTDTQYF. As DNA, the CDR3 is TGTGCCAGCAGTTTCCCAGGGACAGATACGCAGTATTTT.

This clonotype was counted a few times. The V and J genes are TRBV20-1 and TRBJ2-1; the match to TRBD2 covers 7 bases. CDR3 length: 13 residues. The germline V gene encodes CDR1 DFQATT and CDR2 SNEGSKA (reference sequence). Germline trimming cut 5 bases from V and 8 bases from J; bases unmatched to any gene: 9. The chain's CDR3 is CSARSGLIDEQFF. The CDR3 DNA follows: TGCAGTGCTCGTAGCGGGTTAATCGATGAGCAGTTCTTC.

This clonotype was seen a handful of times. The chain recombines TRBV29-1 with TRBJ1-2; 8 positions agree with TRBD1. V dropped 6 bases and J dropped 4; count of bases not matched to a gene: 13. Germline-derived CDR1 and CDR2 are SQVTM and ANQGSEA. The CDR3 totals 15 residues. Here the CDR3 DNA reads TGCAGCGTGGACCTGACAGGGGACGAGGGCTATGGCTACACCTTC. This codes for CSVDLTGDEGYGYTF.

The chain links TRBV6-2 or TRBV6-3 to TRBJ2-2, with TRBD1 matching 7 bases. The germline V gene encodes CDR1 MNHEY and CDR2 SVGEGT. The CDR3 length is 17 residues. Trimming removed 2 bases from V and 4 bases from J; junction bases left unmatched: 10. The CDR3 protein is CASSYKGGQPFTGELFF. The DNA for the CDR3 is TGTGCCAGCAGTTACAAAGGGGGACAGCCCTTCACCGGGGAGCTGTTTTTT.

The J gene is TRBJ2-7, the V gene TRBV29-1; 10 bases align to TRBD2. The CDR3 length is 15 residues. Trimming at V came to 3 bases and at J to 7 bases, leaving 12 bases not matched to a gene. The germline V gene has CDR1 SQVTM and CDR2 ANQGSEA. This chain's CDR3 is CSVELVGAGGEEQYF. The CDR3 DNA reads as TGCAGCGTTGAGTTGGTGGGAGCGGGAGGGGAAGAGCAGTACTTC.

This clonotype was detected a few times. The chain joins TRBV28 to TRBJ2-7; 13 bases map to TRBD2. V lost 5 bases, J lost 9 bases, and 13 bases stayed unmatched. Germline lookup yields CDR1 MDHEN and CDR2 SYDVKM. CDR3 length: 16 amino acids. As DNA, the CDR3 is TGTGCCAGCAGTCCCCGCAGGACTAGCGGGGGCTCGGCGCAGTACTTC. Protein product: CASSPRRTSGGSAQYF.

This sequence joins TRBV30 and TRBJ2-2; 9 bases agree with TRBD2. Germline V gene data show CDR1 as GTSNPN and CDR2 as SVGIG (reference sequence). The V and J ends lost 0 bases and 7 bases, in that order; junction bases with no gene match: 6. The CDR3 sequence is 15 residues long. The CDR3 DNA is TGTGCCTGGAGTGTAAAAGCGGGAGGATACGGGGAGCTGTTTTTT. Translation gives CAWSVKAGGYGELFF.

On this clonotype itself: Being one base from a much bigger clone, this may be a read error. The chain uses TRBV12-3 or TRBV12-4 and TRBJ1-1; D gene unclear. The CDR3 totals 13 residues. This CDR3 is CASRRTGNTEALF. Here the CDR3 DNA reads TGTGCCAGCAGAAGGACGGGAAACACTGAAGCTTTGTTT.

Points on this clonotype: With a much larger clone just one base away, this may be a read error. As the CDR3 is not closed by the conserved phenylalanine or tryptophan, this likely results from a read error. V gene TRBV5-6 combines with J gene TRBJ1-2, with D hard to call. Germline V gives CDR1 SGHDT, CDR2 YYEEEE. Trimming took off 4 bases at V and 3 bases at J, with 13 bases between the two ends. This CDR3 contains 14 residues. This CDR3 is CASSLTDGHYGYTC. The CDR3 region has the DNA TGTGCCAGCAGCCTTACGGACGGCCACTATGGCTACACCTGC.

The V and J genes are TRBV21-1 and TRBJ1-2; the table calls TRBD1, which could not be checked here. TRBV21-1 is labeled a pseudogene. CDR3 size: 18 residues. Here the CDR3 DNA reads TGTGCCAGCAGCAACCACAGGGGGCGAAACGGAGCGAACTATGGCTACACCTTC. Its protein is CASSNHRGRNGANYGYTF.

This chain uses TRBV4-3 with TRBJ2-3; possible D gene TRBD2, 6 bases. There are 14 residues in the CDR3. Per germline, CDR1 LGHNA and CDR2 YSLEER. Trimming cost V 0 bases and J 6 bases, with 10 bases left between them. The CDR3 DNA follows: TGCGCCAGCAGCCAAGATGGAGGGTGGGATACGCAGTATTTT. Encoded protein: CASSQDGGWDTQYF.

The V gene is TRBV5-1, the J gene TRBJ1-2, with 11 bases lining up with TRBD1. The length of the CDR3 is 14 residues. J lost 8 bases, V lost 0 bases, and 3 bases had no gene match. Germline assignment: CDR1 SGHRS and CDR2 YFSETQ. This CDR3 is CASSLGTGGAGYTF. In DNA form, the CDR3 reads TGCGCCAGCAGCTTGGGGACAGGGGGCGCAGGCTACACCTTC. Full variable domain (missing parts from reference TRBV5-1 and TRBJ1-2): KAGVTQTPRYLIKTRGQQVTLSCSPISGHRSVSWYQQTPGQGLQFLFEYFSETQRNKGNFPGRFSGRQFSNSRSEMNVSTLELGDSALYLCASSLGTGGAGYTFGSGTRLTVV.

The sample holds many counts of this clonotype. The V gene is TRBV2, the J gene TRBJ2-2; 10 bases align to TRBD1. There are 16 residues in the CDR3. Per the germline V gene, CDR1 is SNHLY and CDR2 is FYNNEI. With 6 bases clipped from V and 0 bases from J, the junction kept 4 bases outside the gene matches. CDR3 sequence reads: CASRKTGGPNTGELFF. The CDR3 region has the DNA TGTGCCAGCAGGAAGACAGGGGGCCCGAACACCGGGGAGCTGTTTTTT.

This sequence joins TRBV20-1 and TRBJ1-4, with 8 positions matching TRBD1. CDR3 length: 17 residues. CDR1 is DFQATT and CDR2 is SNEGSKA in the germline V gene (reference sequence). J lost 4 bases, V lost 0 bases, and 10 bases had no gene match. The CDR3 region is CSARDLGRGLDNEKLFF. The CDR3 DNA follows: TGCAGTGCTAGAGATCTCGGCAGGGGGCTTGATAATGAAAAACTGTTTTTT.

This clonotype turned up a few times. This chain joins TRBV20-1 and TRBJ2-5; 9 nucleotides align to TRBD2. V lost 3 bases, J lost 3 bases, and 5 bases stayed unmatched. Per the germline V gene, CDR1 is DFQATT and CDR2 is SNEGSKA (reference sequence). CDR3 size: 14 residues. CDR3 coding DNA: TGCAGTGCTAGTTGGGTAGCGGGGGAAGAGACCCAGTACTTC. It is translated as CSASWVAGEETQYF.

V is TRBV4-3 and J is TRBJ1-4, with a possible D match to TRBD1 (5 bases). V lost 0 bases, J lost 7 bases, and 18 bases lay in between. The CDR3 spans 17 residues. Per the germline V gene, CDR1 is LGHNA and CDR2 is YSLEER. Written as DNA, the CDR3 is TGCGCCAGCAGCCAAGAGGGGGGGAGAACCCGATTTGAAAAACTGTTTTTT. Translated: CASSQEGGRTRFEKLFF.

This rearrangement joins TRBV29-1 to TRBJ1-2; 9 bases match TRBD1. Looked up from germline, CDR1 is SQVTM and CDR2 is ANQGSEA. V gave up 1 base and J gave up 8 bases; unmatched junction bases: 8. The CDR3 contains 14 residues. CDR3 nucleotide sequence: TGCAGCGTTGAAGCCCGGGACAGGGTGCGAGGCTACACCTTC. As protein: CSVEARDRVRGYTF. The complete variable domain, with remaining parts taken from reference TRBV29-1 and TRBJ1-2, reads SAVISQKPSRDICQRGTSLTIQCQVDSQVTMMFWYRQQPGQSLTLIATANQGSEATYESGFVIDKFPISRPNLTFSTLTVSNMSPEDSSIYLCSVEARDRVRGYTFGSGTRLTVV.

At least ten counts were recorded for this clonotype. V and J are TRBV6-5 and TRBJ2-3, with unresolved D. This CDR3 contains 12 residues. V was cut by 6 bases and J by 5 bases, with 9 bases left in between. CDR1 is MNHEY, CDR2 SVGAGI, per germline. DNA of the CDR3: TGTGCCAGCAGCCCCAAGAGAGATACGCAGTATTTT. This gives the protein CASSPKRDTQYF.

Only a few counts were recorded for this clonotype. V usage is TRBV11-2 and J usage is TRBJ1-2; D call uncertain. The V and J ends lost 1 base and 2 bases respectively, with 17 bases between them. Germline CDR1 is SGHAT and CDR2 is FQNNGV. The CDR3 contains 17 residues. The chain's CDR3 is CASSLVLSMGRNYGYTF. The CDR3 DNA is TGTGCCAGCAGCTTAGTGTTGAGTATGGGGAGGAACTATGGCTACACCTTC.

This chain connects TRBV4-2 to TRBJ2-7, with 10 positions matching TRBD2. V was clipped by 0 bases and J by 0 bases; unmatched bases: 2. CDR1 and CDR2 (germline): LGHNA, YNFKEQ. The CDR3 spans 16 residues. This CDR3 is CASSQEGTSDSYEQYF. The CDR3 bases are TGTGCCAGCAGCCAAGAAGGGACTAGCGACTCCTACGAGCAGTACTTC.

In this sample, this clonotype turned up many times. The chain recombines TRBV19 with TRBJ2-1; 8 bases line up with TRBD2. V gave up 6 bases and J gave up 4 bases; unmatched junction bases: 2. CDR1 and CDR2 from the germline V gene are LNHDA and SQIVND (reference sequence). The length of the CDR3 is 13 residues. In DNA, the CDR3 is TGTGCCAGTAGCGGGAGGGGTTACAATGAGCAGTTCTTC. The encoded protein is CASSGRGYNEQFF.